This section outlines one T cell receptor (beta chain) sequence together with its context. These data come from a study of cytomegalovirus exposure and HLA in healthy donors. This CDR3 is built from 14 residues. The germline V gene encodes CDR1 SEHNR and CDR2 FQNEAQ (reference sequence). Trimming left V 3 bases short and J 0 bases short, with 8 bases between. PCR amplification relied on 60 Vbeta primers (plus 13 Jbeta primers). Profiling relied on immunoSEQ multiplex PCR, and the TCRdb table lists in-frame clones only, not all of them. The table has 150,000 to 200,000 clones, 79% seen once. This chain uses TRBV7-9 with TRBJ1-1, with TRBD1 as a possible D gene (6 bases). The sequence was obtained from a woman in her fifties or sixties in good health and CMV-seronegative. Sequenced: PBMCs. This chain's CDR3 is CASSFQGLNTEAFF. The CDR3 DNA follows: TGTGCCAGCAGCTTTCAGGGGTTGAACACTGAAGCTTTCTTT.